The 7 T cell receptor beta chains presented below share a single source sample, sequenced in a study of shared clonotypes between healthy human individuals. Profiling relied on immunoSEQ multiplex PCR, and the TCRdb table lists in-frame clones only, not all of them. The sample shows around 510,000 clones, 90% to 96% of them seen only once. Material for sequencing was naive CD4+ T cells sorted from blood. The subset: CD45RA+ positively selected. The receptors were sampled from a woman aged 25 to 39 in good health.

The chain links TRBV7-2 to TRBJ2-5, with 11 nucleotides matching TRBD2. V gave up 5 bases and J gave up 5 bases; unmatched junction bases: 7. CDR3 size: 15 residues. CDR1 and CDR2 (germline): SGHTA, FQGNSA. This CDR3 reads CASSIGLAGRETQYF. CDR3 nucleotides: TGTGCCAGCAGCATCGGACTAGCGGGCCGGGAGACCCAGTACTTC.

The V gene is TRBV6-5, the J gene TRBJ2-7, with a weak D call TRBD1 (5 bases). Trimming took off 2 bases at V and 2 bases at J, with 7 bases between the two ends. This CDR3 is built from 13 residues. Looked up from germline, CDR1 is MNHEY and CDR2 is SVGAGI. CDR3 nucleotide sequence: TGTGCCAGCAGTTACGGGGCAACCTACGAGCAGTACTTC. Protein product: CASSYGATYEQYF.

The chain is built from TRBV10-2 and TRBJ2-2; D ambiguous. Trimming took 2 bases from V and 7 from J, leaving 14 bases between them. The germline V gene encodes CDR1 WSHSY and CDR2 SAAADI. CDR3 length: 15 residues. DNA of the CDR3: TGCGCCAGCAGTGAGCAGGACCCTAGTGTCGGGGAGCTGTTTTTT. Its protein is CASSEQDPSVGELFF.

The genes are TRBV4-2 and TRBJ2-7; no clear D gene. V was cut by 1 base and J by 2 bases, with 12 bases left in between. The CDR3 loop spans 15 amino acids. The germline V gene has CDR1 LGHNA and CDR2 YNFKEQ. CDR3 loop: CASSQAENPTYEQYF. The CDR3 nucleotides are TGTGCCAGCAGCCAAGCGGAGAACCCGACCTACGAGCAGTACTTC.

The gene calls are TRBV4-1 and TRBJ1-6; a possible D gene is TRBD1 (5 bases). The CDR3 is 16 amino acids. Trimming pared 5 bases from V and 7 bases from J, leaving 18 bases between. Germline V gene data show CDR1 as MGHRA and CDR2 as YSYEKL. The CDR3 nucleotides read TGCGCCAGCAGCGCCGTCGGGGCAGGGTTGAATTCACCCCTCCACTTT. It is translated as CASSAVGAGLNSPLHF.

This chain links TRBV7-9 with TRBJ1-1; 8 nucleotides line up with TRBD1. Germline V CDR1 and CDR2: SEHNR, FQNEAQ (reference sequence). V lost 5 bases to trimming and J lost 5 bases; unmatched junction nucleotides: 7. The CDR3 consists of 14 residues. The CDR3 region is CASSPKTGGTEAFF. In DNA, the CDR3 is TGTGCCAGCAGCCCAAAAACAGGGGGGACTGAAGCTTTCTTT.

The chain has TRBV27 and TRBJ2-1; possible D gene TRBD2, 6 bases. The V and J ends lost 1 base and 0 bases respectively, with 19 bases between them. From germline, CDR1 is MNHEY and CDR2 SMNVEV (reference sequence). The CDR3 is made up of 19 amino acids. Here the CDR3 DNA reads TGTGCCAGCAGTTTATTCGGGGGACCCGCTATTAGCTCCTACAATGAGCAGTTCTTC. Translating gives CASSLFGGPAISSYNEQFF.